The source of this T cell receptor (beta chain) is a study of cytomegalovirus exposure and HLA in healthy donors. Worth noting for this clone: Its antigen is still unknown.

Trimming took 5 bases from V and 4 from J, leaving 15 bases between them. This CDR3 has 15 amino acids. The germline CDR1 and CDR2 sequences are SNHLY and FYNNEI. Assay: immunoSEQ multiplex PCR; the TCRdb copy retains only in-frame clones and omits some. The profile shows 260,000 or so clones, roughly 90% of them singletons. Study findings and constraints: Investigators reported 150 to 200 TCR beta chains as tied to cytomegalovirus. According to a later analysis, TCR clusters from the first cohort tended to co-occur in the 120 or so validation repertoires.

The chain couples TRBV2 to TRBJ1-5, with D uncertain. The material sequenced was PBMCs. The receptor was isolated from a woman younger than 30 in good health and CMV-seronegative. The CDR3 DNA reads as TGTGCCAGCAGTACCCTAGCAGGTCAAAATCAGCCCCAGCATTTT. Its protein product is CASSTLAGQNQPQHF.